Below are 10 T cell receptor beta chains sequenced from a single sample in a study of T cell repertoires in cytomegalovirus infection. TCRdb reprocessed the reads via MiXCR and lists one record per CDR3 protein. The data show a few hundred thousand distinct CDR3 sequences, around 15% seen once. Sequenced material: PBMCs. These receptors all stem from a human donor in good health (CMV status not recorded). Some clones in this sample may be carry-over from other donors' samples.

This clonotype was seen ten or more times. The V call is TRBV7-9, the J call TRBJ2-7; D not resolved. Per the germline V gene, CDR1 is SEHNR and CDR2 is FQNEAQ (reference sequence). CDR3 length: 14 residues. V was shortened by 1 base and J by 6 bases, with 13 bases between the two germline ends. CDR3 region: CASSLGSGSREQYF. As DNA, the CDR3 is TGTGCCAGCAGCTTAGGTTCGGGCAGTCGCGAGCAGTACTTC.

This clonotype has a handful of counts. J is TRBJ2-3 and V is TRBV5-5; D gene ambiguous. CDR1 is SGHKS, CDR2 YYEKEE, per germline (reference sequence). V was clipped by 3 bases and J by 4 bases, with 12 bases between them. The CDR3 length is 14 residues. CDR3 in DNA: TGTGCCAGCAGCTCCCGTGTAGCAGCAGATACGCAGTATTTT. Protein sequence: CASSSRVAADTQYF.

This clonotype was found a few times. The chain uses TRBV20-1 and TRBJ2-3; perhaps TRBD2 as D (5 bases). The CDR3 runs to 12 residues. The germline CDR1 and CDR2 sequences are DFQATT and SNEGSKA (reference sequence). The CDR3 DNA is TGCAGCCTTAGCGCCTACACAGATACGCAGTATTTT. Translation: CSLSAYTDTQYF.

This CDR3 reads CASSLSLAVHRDEQFF. In DNA, the CDR3 is TGTGCCAGCAGTTTGAGTCTAGCGGTCCATCGGGATGAGCAGTTCTTC. The rearrangement uses TRBV12-3 or TRBV12-4 and TRBJ2-1, with 7 positions matching TRBD2. With V trimmed by 3 bases and J by 8 bases, 13 bases remained unmatched. The CDR3 totals 16 residues.

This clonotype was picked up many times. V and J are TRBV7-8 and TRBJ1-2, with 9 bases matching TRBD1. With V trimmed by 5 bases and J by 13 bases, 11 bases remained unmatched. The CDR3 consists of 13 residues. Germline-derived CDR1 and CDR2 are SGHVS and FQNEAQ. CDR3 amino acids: CASSILQGASFTF. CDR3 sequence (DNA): TGTGCCAGCAGCATCTTACAGGGGGCATCATTCACCTTC.

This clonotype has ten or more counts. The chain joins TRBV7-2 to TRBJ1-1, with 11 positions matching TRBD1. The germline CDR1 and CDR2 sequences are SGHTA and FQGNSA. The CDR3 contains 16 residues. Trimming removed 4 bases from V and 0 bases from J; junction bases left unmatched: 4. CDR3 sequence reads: CASSWRTGGLNTEAFF. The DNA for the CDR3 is TGTGCCAGCAGCTGGCGGACAGGGGGCCTGAACACTGAAGCTTTCTTT.

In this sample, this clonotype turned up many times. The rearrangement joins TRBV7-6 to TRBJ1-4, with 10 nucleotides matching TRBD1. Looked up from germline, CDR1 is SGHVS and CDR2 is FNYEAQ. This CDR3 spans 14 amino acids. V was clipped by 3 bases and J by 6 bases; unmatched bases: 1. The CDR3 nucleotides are TGTGCCAGCAGCTTGGGGACAGGGGATGAAAAACTGTTTTTT. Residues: CASSLGTGDEKLFF.

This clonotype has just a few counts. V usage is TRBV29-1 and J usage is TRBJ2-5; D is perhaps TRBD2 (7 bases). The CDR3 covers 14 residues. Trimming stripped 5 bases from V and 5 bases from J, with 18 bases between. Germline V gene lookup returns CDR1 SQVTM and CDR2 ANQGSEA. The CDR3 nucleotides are TGCAGCGTTATCAGGAGGGGGGGCGGGGAGACCCAGTACTTC. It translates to CSVIRRGGGETQYF.

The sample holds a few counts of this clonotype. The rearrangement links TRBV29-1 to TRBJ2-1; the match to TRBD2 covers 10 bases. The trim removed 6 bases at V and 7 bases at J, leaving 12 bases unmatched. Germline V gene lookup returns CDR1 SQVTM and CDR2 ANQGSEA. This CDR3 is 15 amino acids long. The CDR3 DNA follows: TGCAGCGTCAATGGAGCGGGAGGGCCGGGGAATGAGCAGTTCTTC. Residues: CSVNGAGGPGNEQFF.

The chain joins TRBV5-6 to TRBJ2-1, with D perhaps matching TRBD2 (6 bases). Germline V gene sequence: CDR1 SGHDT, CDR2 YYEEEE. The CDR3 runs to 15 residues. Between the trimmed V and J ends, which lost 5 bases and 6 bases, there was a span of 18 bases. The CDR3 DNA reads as TGTGCCAGCAGTTCAGCGACGGGAGAGGGCAATGAGCAGTTCTTC. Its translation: CASSSATGEGNEQFF.